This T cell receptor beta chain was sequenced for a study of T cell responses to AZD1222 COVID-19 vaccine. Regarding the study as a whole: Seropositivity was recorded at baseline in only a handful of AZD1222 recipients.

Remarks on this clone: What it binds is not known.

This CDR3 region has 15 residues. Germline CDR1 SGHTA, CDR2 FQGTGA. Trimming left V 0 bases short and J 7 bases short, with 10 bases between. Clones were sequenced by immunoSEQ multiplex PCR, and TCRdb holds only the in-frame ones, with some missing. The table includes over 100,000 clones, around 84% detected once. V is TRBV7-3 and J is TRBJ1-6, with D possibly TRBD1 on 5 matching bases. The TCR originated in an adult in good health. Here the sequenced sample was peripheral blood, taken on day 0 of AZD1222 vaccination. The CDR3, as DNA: TGTGCCAGCAGCTTAACTTCTGGGACCAATTCACCCCTCCACTTT. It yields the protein CASSLTSGTNSPLHF.